This TCR beta chain was recorded in a study of blood T cell repertoires in COVID-19. Study in general: Samples of COVID-19 (acute and convalescent) were obtained from the United States, Italy and Spain. Sources were T cells, B-cell-depleted T cells, or PBMCs; the material itself was cDNA or gDNA.

Trimming pared 5 bases from V and 14 bases from J, leaving 14 bases between. This CDR3 region has 10 residues. Germline V lookup: CDR1 DFQATT, CDR2 SNEGSKA (reference sequence). Original analysis: Reference gene primers were amplified, and this amplification served to estimate nucleated cell counts. Here immunoSEQ multiplex PCR was the method, and the copy in TCRdb shows in-frame clones only, minus some. V, J and clone size are taken as reported in that table, and D and trimming were inferred from the DNA itself. This sample yields some 200,000 clones, of which 75% to 90% are seen a single time; 8.2% belongs to the top ten.

Material for sequencing was peripheral blood. The V and J genes are TRBV20-1 and TRBJ2-3; D possibly corresponds to TRBD1 (6 bases). This receptor was taken from an older woman with acute or convalescent COVID-19. The CDR3 DNA reads as TGCAGTGCTCTCGGGACAAGGCCGTATTTT. Translating it yields CSALGTRPYF.